Each of the 19 T cell receptor beta chains below was sequenced from the same sample in a study of T cell changes during pregnancy in multiple sclerosis. Produced via immunoSEQ multiplex PCR; TCRdb's table is partial and in-frame only. Of 60,000 to 85,000 clones detected, about 94% appear once; the ten largest clones hold 0.58%. The sequencing used peripheral blood, collected in the third trimester of pregnancy. The origin of the receptors is a female donor with multiple sclerosis, enrolled in a pregnancy study.

This chain joins TRBV7-8 and TRBJ2-1, with TRBD1 matching over 7 bases. The germline V gene has CDR1 SGHVS and CDR2 FQNEAQ. This CDR3 contains 15 residues. The V gene end was trimmed by 5 bases and the J gene end by 7 bases; junction bases not matched to a gene: 11. As DNA, the CDR3 is TGTGCCAGCAGCCCTTGGGGACAGCCACAAAATGAGCAGTTCTTC. Translation gives CASSPWGQPQNEQFF.

This rearrangement joins TRBV5-6 to TRBJ2-7; D is ambiguous. Germline CDR1 is SGHDT and CDR2 is YYEEEE. Trimming shortened V by 2 bases and J by 3 bases, and 12 bases separated the two germline ends. The CDR3 is made up of 14 amino acids. For the CDR3, the DNA is TGTGCCAGCAGCTTACGGCCAGGTAACTACGAGCAGTACTTC. This sequence encodes CASSLRPGNYEQYF.

The chain recombines TRBV7-9 with TRBJ2-5; 8 positions match TRBD1. V was pared by 3 bases and J by 2 bases, with 5 bases of the junction left unmatched. The length of the CDR3 is 15 residues. Germline V gene data show CDR1 as SEHNR and CDR2 as FQNEAQ (reference sequence). CDR3 sequence: CASSLTGVVQETQYF. The CDR3 nucleotides are TGTGCCAGCAGCTTGACAGGGGTCGTACAAGAGACCCAGTACTTC.

The rearrangement uses TRBV12-5 and TRBJ1-2; maybe TRBD1 (5 bases). V gave up 8 bases and J gave up 2 bases, with 15 bases separating them. Germline lookup yields CDR1 LGHNT and CDR2 FRNRAP. The CDR3 is 14 amino acids. CDR3 nucleotides: TGTGCTAGTAGGGGCCCGGGGGGAAACTATGGCTACACCTTC. Its protein is CASRGPGGNYGYTF.

The rearrangement uses TRBV28 and TRBJ1-4; TRBD1 might be the D (5 bases). Germline values: CDR1 MDHEN, CDR2 SYDVKM. The ends were cut back, 4 bases at V and 6 bases at J, with 12 bases in the middle. This CDR3 region has 14 residues. CDR3 loop: CASSWDSMYEKLFF. CDR3 nucleotide sequence: TGTGCCAGCAGTTGGGACTCGATGTATGAAAAACTGTTTTTT.

The V gene is TRBV10-3, the J gene TRBJ1-3; 7 bases are a match to TRBD1. The germline V gene encodes CDR1 ENHRY and CDR2 SYGVKD. The CDR3 length is 16 residues. The V and J ends lost 4 bases and 2 bases, in that order; junction bases with no gene match: 8. CDR3 protein: CAISGQGLGAGNTIYF. For the CDR3, the DNA is TGTGCCATCAGTGGACAGGGCCTAGGAGCTGGAAACACCATATATTTT.

CDR3: CASSELARQGTNTEAFF. The CDR3 region has the DNA TGTGCCAGCAGTGAACTCGCGCGACAGGGTACGAACACTGAAGCTTTCTTT. V usage is TRBV25-1 and J usage is TRBJ1-1; 7 positions agree with TRBD1. CDR3 length: 17 amino acids. Losses at the gene ends were 2 bases for V and 1 base for J; bases not matched to a gene: 10. CDR1 is MGHDK, CDR2 SYGVNS, per germline.

V and J are TRBV7-7 and TRBJ2-5; TRBD1 might be the D (5 bases). Germline assignment: CDR1 SSHAT and CDR2 FNYEAQ (reference sequence). V lost 3 bases to trimming and J lost 3 bases, with 11 bases between them. The CDR3 has 14 amino acids. This CDR3 reads CASSLGQVEETQYF. The CDR3 nucleotides read TGTGCCAGCAGCTTGGGGCAGGTGGAAGAGACCCAGTACTTC.

This chain uses TRBV11-2 with TRBJ2-7; the D gene is possibly TRBD2 (5 bases). CDR3 length equals 14 residues. The V gene lost 3 bases and the J gene lost 2 bases, with 11 bases spanning the gap. The germline gives CDR1 SGHAT, CDR2 FQNNGV. The CDR3 sequence is CASSFSGVPYEQYF. In nucleotides, the CDR3 is TGTGCCAGCAGCTTCTCCGGGGTCCCCTACGAGCAGTACTTC.

The chain joins TRBV18 to TRBJ2-7; TRBD1 matches 7 bases. CDR3 length equals 13 residues. Trimming at V came to 4 bases and at J to 5 bases, leaving 5 bases not matched to a gene. Per the germline V gene, CDR1 is KGHSH and CDR2 is LQKENI. CDR3 in DNA: TGTGCCAGCTCACTCCGACAGGGTGACGAGCAGTACTTC. It is translated as CASSLRQGDEQYF.

The rearrangement links TRBV7-2 to TRBJ1-2; no clear D. Germline CDR1 SGHTA, CDR2 FQGNSA. There are 13 residues in the CDR3. V shed 5 bases and J shed 4 bases, with 11 bases lying between them. In nucleotides, the CDR3 is TGTGCCAGCAGCCAGCTAGGCAGCTATGGCTACACCTTC. This encodes CASSQLGSYGYTF.

The chain carries TRBV18 and TRBJ2-2, with no clear D. V was shortened by 3 bases and J by 5 bases, with 7 bases between the two germline ends. The CDR3 is 13 amino acids. Germline assignment: CDR1 KGHSH and CDR2 LQKENI. CDR3 residues: CASSPTRTGELFF. The CDR3, as DNA: TGTGCCAGCTCACCTACCAGGACCGGGGAGCTGTTTTTT.

The chain employs TRBV2 and TRBJ2-2, with 9 bases identical to TRBD2. Germline V lookup: CDR1 SNHLY, CDR2 FYNNEI. V shed 6 bases, J shed 6 bases, and the junction held 8 bases outside the gene matches. The CDR3 runs to 15 residues. CDR3 protein: CASRAGTSFAGELFF. The CDR3 DNA is TGTGCCAGCAGGGCCGGGACTAGCTTCGCCGGGGAGCTGTTTTTT.

The genes are TRBV10-2 and TRBJ1-1; maybe TRBD1 (6 bases). V lost 7 bases and J 1 base, leaving 10 bases between the germline ends. Germline CDR1 and CDR2: WSHSY and SAAADI. The CDR3 covers 13 residues. CDR3 sequence (DNA): TGCGCCAGCAAGTTGGGACAGAACACTGAAGCTTTCTTT. Its translation: CASKLGQNTEAFF.

This clone appeared a single time. The chain combines TRBV7-2 with TRBJ1-2; no clear D gene. CDR1 is SGHTA, CDR2 FQGNSA, per germline. Deletions cut 2 bases from V and 8 bases from J, with 9 bases between. The CDR3 is 12 residues long. The CDR3, as DNA: TGTGCCAGCAGCTTATCCGCGGGGGGCTACACCTTC. This codes for CASSLSAGGYTF.

The rearrangement joins TRBV6-5 to TRBJ1-2; possible D gene TRBD1, 5 bases. Germline loops: CDR1 MNHEY, CDR2 SVGAGI. CDR3 size: 14 residues. The V and J ends lost 2 bases and 0 bases respectively, with 7 bases between them. This CDR3 is CASSYDRTNYGYTF. CDR3 bases: TGTGCCAGCAGTTACGACAGAACTAACTATGGCTACACCTTC.

As for this clone: At the DNA level, this CDR3 is encoded by other sequences in the same sample as well. The chain has TRBV6-5 and TRBJ1-2; the match to TRBD1 covers 7 bases. Germline CDR1 MNHEY, CDR2 SVGAGI. This CDR3 contains 13 residues. J was trimmed by 4 bases and V by 4 bases; bases with no gene match: 3. This chain's CDR3 is CASSLQGLYGYTF. DNA for the CDR3: TGTGCCAGCAGTTTACAGGGGCTCTATGGCTACACCTTC.

V gene TRBV7-2 combines with J gene TRBJ2-7; D may be TRBD1 (6 bases). Per germline, CDR1 SGHTA and CDR2 FQGNSA. The CDR3 runs to 14 residues. V lost 8 bases and J lost 2, with 16 bases in between. This chain's CDR3 is CASGPDRWAYEQYF. The CDR3 DNA follows: TGTGCCAGCGGCCCCGACAGGTGGGCCTACGAGCAGTACTTC.

The chain has TRBV7-2 and TRBJ2-1; 11 bases agree with TRBD2. Unmatched junction bases numbered 7, after V lost 3 bases and J lost 15 bases. The CDR3 consists of 13 residues. Germline CDR1 reads SGHTA; CDR2 reads FQGNSA. Here the CDR3 DNA reads TGTGCCAGCAGCTTGACTAGCGGGGCCTCTGGGTTCTTC. As protein: CASSLTSGASGFF.